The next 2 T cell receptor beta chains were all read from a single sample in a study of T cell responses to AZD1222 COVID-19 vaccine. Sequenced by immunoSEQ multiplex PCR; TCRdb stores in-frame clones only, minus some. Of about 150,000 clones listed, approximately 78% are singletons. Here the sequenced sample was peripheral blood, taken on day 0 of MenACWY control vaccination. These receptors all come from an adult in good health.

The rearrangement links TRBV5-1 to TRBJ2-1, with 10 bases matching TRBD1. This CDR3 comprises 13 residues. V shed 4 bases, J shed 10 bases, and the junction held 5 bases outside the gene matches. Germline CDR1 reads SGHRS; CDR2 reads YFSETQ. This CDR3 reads CASSGTGAGEQFF. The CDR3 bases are TGCGCCAGCAGCGGGACAGGGGCAGGGGAGCAGTTCTTC.

The CDR3 nucleotides are TGTGCCAGCAGCTTAACCCAGACAGATACGCAGTATTTT. Translating gives CASSLTQTDTQYF. V gene TRBV7-3 combines with J gene TRBJ2-3; the D is unclear. V shed 0 bases and J shed 3 bases, with 4 bases lying between them. The CDR3 runs 13 residues. CDR1 SGHTA and CDR2 FQGTGA come from the germline V gene.